A single sample gave rise to the 8 T cell receptor beta chains below, sequenced in a study of T cell responses to AZD1222 COVID-19 vaccine. Method: immunoSEQ multiplex PCR; TCRdb's copy keeps in-frame clones and lacks some. The sample contains more than 100,000 clones, about 85% of which appear only once. This material consisted of peripheral blood, taken 28 days after the second AZD1222 dose. These receptors were obtained from an adult who received the AZD1222 COVID-19 vaccine.

The chain is built from TRBV5-1 and TRBJ1-2; TRBD1 might be the D (5 bases). Trimming removed 4 bases from V and 4 bases from J, with 20 bases in between. The CDR3 contains 16 residues. Germline lookup yields CDR1 SGHRS and CDR2 YFSETQ. The CDR3 loop reads CASSPPFGRGSYGYTF. The CDR3 DNA is TGCGCCAGCAGCCCCCCATTTGGGCGGGGGTCCTATGGCTACACCTTC.

The V call is TRBV19, the J call TRBJ2-7; 7 bases agree with TRBD1. Per germline, CDR1 LNHDA and CDR2 SQIVND (reference sequence). The CDR3 is 14 residues long. V lost 3 bases and J lost 2; bases outside the gene matches: 4. CDR3 DNA: TGTGCCAGTAGTATCAGACAGGGCCCCTACGAGCAGTACTTC. Protein: CASSIRQGPYEQYF.

The V call is TRBV6-4, the J call TRBJ1-2; D call uncertain. V lost 8 bases, J lost 8 bases, and 21 bases lay in between. CDR3 length: 14 residues. Germline loops: CDR1 MRHNA, CDR2 SNTAGT. DNA for the CDR3: TGTGCCAGCCGGAGCCACAGTTGGTTGGAGGGCTACACCTTC. It is translated as CASRSHSWLEGYTF.

V gene TRBV2 combines with J gene TRBJ1-1; D is unresolved. CDR3 size: 14 residues. CDR1 SNHLY and CDR2 FYNNEI come from the germline V gene. The V and J ends lost 4 bases and 4 bases respectively, with 13 bases between them. The CDR3 spells CASSVWQSRTEAFF. The DNA of the CDR3 is TGTGCCAGCAGTGTATGGCAGTCACGCACTGAAGCTTTCTTT.

The J gene is TRBJ2-1, the V gene TRBV6-6; no clear D gene. Germline V gene lookup returns CDR1 MNHNY and CDR2 SVGAGI (reference sequence). Trimming left V 6 bases short and J 8 bases short, with 11 bases between. This CDR3 contains 12 residues. CDR3 loop: CASSLYFDEQFF. The CDR3, as DNA: TGTGCCAGCAGCCTATACTTCGATGAGCAGTTCTTC.

This clone was seen only once. The CDR3 DNA reads TGTGCCAGCAGCCCGATCAGGGGTAGCAATCAGCCCCAGCATTTT. This codes for CASSPIRGSNQPQHF. The genes are TRBV27 and TRBJ1-5; perhaps TRBD1 as D (6 bases). The CDR3 is 15 residues long. The V end lost 6 bases, the J end lost 0 bases, and 12 bases lay between the germline ends. Germline V gene sequence: CDR1 MNHEY, CDR2 SMNVEV (reference sequence).

The rearrangement joins TRBV19 to TRBJ1-1; TRBD1 is a possible D gene (6 bases). Germline lookup yields CDR1 LNHDA and CDR2 SQIVND (reference sequence). The V end lost 7 bases, the J end lost 8 bases, and 20 bases lay between the germline ends. There are 14 residues in the CDR3. The CDR3 here is CASTNRNRDNEAFF. Here the CDR3 DNA reads TGTGCCAGTACCAACAGGAACCGGGACAACGAAGCTTTCTTT.

This chain links TRBV10-1 with TRBJ1-2; 7 bases match TRBD1. After removal of 2 bases from V and 4 bases from J, the junction contained 10 bases not matched to a gene. Germline-derived CDR1 and CDR2 are WNHNN and SYGVQD (reference sequence). The CDR3 sequence is 16 residues long. The CDR3 sequence is CASSEDRRGRIYGYTF. As DNA, the CDR3 is TGCGCCAGCAGTGAGGATAGGAGGGGGCGGATCTATGGCTACACCTTC.